Sequencing of this T cell receptor beta chain was carried out in a study of identical twins. In this sample, this clonotype turned up a few times. TCRdb called the 5' RACE reads again in MiXCR, with one record for every CDR3 protein. Among 1.5 million to 2 million distinct CDR3 sequences listed, under 35% were seen once. Looked up from germline, CDR1 is SNHLY and CDR2 is FYNNEI. This CDR3 has 14 amino acids. This TCR came from a newborn girl in good health. Material for sequencing was cord blood. The chain uses TRBV2 and TRBJ2-4; the D call may be TRBD1 or TRBD2 (5 bases each). With the DNA end fitting TRBJ2-7 better, the J assignment may be wrong. CDR3 residues: CASNPRVGTCEQYF. Here the CDR3 DNA reads TGTGCCAGCAACCCTAGAGTTGGGACCTGCGAGCAGTACTTC.